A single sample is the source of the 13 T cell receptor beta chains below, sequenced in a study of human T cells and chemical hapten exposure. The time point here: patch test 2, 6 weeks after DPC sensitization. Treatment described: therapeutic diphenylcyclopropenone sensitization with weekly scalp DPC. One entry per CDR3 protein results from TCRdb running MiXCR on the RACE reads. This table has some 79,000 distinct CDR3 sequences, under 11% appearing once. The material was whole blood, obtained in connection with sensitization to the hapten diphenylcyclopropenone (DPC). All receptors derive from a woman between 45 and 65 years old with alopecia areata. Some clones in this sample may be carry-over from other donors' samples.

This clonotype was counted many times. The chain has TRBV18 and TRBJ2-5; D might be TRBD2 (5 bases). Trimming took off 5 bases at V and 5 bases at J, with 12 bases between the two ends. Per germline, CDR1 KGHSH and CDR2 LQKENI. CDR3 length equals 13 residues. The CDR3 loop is CASSTGKGETQYF. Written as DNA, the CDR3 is TGTGCCAGCTCAACCGGGAAGGGCGAGACCCAGTACTTC.

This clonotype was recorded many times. The CDR3 bases are TGTGCCAGCAGCTTACCCCTATCTGGGACAGTTATGAACACTGAAGCTTTCTTT. It translates to CASSLPLSGTVMNTEAFF. The chain recombines TRBV7-9 with TRBJ1-1; 7 positions match TRBD1. The CDR3 has 18 amino acids. Germline V gene lookup returns CDR1 SEHNR and CDR2 FQNEAQ (reference sequence). V lost 2 bases to trimming and J lost 0 bases; unmatched junction nucleotides: 12.

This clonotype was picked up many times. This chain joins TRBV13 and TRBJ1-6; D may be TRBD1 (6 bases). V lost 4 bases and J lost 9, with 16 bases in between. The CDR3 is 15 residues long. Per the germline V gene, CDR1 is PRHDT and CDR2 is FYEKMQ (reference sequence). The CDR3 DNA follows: TGTGCCAGCAGCTCGGCACAGGGTTACGGTTCACCCCTCCACTTT. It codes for CASSSAQGYGSPLHF.

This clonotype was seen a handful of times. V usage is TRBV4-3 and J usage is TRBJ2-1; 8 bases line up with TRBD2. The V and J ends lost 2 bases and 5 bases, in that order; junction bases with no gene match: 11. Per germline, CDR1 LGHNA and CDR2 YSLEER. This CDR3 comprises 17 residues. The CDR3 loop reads CASSQKRGRGLNNEQFF. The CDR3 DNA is TGCGCCAGCAGCCAAAAGCGGGGGAGGGGCCTTAACAATGAGCAGTTCTTC.

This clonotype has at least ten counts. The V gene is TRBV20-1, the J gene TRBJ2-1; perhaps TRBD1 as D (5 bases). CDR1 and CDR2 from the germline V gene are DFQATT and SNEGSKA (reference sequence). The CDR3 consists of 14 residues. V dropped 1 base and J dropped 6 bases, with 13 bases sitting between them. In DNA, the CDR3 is TGCAGTGCTAGAGTCACAGGATTTTTCAATGAGCAGTTCTTC. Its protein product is CSARVTGFFNEQFF.

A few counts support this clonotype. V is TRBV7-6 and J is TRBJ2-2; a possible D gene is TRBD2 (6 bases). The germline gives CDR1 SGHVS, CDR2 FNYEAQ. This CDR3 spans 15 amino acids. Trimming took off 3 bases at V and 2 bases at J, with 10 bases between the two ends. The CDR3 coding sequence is TGTGCCAGCAGCTTGCAAGGGACTAACACCGGGGAGCTGTTTTTT. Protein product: CASSLQGTNTGELFF.

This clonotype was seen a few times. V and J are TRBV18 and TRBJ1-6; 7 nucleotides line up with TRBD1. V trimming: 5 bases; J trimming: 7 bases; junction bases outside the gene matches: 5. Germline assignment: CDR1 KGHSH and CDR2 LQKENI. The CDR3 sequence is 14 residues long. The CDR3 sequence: CASSSDRKNSPLHF. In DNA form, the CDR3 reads TGTGCCAGCTCATCGGACAGGAAAAATTCACCCCTCCACTTT.

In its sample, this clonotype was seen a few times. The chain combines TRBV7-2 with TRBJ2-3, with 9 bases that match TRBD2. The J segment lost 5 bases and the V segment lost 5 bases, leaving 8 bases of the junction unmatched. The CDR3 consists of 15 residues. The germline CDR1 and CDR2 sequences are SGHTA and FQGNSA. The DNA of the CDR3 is TGTGCCAGCAGCCGTTTTGCGGGAGGGCGAGATACGCAGTATTTT. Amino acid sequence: CASSRFAGGRDTQYF.

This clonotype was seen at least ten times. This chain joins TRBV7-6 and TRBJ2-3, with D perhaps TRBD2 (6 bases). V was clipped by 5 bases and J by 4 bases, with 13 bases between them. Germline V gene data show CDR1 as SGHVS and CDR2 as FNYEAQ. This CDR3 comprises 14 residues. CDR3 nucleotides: TGTGCCAGCAGCGTGACTAGATCCCCAGATACGCAGTATTTT. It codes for CASSVTRSPDTQYF.

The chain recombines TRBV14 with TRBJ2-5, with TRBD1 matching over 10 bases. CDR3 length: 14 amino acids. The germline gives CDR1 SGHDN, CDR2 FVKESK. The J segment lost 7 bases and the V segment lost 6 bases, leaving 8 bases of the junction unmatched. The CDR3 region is CASSWRRDRGTQYF. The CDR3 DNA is TGTGCCAGCAGTTGGAGACGGGACAGGGGGACCCAGTACTTC.

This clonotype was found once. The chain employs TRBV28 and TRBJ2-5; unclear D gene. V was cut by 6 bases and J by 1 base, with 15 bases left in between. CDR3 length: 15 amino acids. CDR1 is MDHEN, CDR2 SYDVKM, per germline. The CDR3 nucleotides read TGTGCCAGCAGACTCCCGATGGGTACCCAAGAGACCCAGTACTTC. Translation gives CASRLPMGTQETQYF.

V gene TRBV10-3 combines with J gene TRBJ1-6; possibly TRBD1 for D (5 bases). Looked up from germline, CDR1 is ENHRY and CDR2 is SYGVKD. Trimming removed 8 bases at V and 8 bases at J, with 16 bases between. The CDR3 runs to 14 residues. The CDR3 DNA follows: TGTGCCATCCAATCGACAGATTCGCATTCACCCCTCCACTTT. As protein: CAIQSTDSHSPLHF.

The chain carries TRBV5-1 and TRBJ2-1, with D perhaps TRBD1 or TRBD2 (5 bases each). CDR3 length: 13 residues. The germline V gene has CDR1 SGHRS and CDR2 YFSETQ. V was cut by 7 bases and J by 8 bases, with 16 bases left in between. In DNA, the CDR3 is TGCGCCAGCTTTATTACCGGGGCCGATGAGCAGTTCTTC. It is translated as CASFITGADEQFF. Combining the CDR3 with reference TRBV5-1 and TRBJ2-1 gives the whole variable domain KAGVTQTPRYLIKTRGQQVTLSCSPISGHRSVSWYQQTPGQGLQFLFEYFSETQRNKGNFPGRFSGRQFSNSRSEMNVSTLELGDSALYLCASFITGADEQFFGPGTRLTVL.